This entry concerns a single TCR beta chain. Its antigen remains unidentified. Per-base qualities were not stored, and no clone one base away is much larger. RNA was extracted with the RNeasy kit and roughly 0.45 to 1 ug was reverse transcribed using random hexamers. TCR beta CDR3 regions were amplified with the immunoSEQ multiplex PCR assay covering 54 Vbeta and 13 Jbeta segments. PCR amplification bias was corrected by using a synthetic template baseline for primer optimization and computational correction. The study's processing was this. Reads were assigned to V, D and J genes according to IMGT and analyzed in immunoSEQ Analyzer, with only productive sequences retained. Clonality was calculated as one minus the Shannon entropy normalized by log2 of the number of productive unique sequences. Public and private clones were assessed among the 100 most prevalent clones of each patient and control. A clone was defined as Susac-specific if it was absent from the healthy and MS cohorts, from over a thousand published viral clones and from other ImmuneACCESS disease sequences. TCRdb reworked the public reads: Q25 trimming with fastp, MiXCR clone assembly, productive beta chains retained. CDR3 protein sequences are deduplicated, and each keeps its most common genes and DNA. TCRdb, not the authors, supplied the V and J calls. This sample is represented by 130,000 or so distinct CDR3 sequences; roughly 92% of them were singletons. In total, the top ten clones hold about 0.098% of the sample.

The record originates from a study of CD8 T cells in Susac syndrome (dated by TCRdb to the late 2010s). The study in broad terms: Repertoire sequencing was used to test whether CD8+ T cell activation and differentiation in Susac syndrome was antigen driven.

Peripheral blood CD8+ and CD4+ T cells from healthy donors, Susac syndrome patients and multiple sclerosis patients were profiled by high-throughput TCR beta sequencing. The healthy donors served as controls matched for age and sex. Bulk CD8+ and CD4+ T cells were purified magnetically by negative isolation, whereas CD8+ TEMRA cells were enriched by FACS. Blood was drawn into EDTA tubes, processed within 24 hours, and PBMCs were isolated by density gradient centrifugation. PBMCs intended for TCR sequencing were frozen in liquid nitrogen and were later thawed in a 37 degrees C water bath. The sorted or isolated CD4+, CD8+ and CD8+ TEMRA cells reached a purity of at least 90%. Results the study describes overall, beyond this receptor: The study acknowledged that relatively few individuals were included in the TCR sequencing and HLA analysis.

The CDR3 goes from the cysteine to the phenylalanine over 14 residues. Of all the DNA, just the CDR3 is kept, 42 bases in frame from base 1. Trimming leaves V shorter by 8 bases and J shorter by 9 bases, with the junction holding 12 bases beyond the gene matches. In the germline V gene (reference sequence), CDR1 corresponds to LNHDA and CDR2 to SQIVND. This chain joins TRBV19 to TRBJ2-4, and 8 junctional nucleotides match TRBD1. The receptor's source is a human donor in good health. Sequenced material: CD4+ T cells from PBMCs. CDR3 loop: CASSSGGRFGIQYF. The DNA sequence is as follows: TGTGCCAGTTCCTCAGGGGGCCGGTTCGGCATTCAGTACTTC.